The 2 T cell receptor beta chains below come from one sample, sequenced in a study of blood T cell repertoires in COVID-19. The protocol was immunoSEQ multiplex PCR, while the TCRdb copy is restricted to in-frame clones and leaves out a portion. This repertoire shows under 250,000 clones, 65% to 85% found once; its top ten account for approximately 8.6%. Sequencing input: peripheral blood. The receptors stem from a man aged 35 to 55 with active or convalescent COVID-19.

The chain carries TRBV5-1 and TRBJ2-3; 11 positions match TRBD2. Germline CDR1 is SGHRS and CDR2 is YFSETQ. This CDR3 region has 19 residues. The J segment lost 2 bases and the V segment lost 0 bases, leaving 11 bases of the junction unmatched. The CDR3: CASSLAAASGGTFTDTQYF. CDR3 bases: TGCGCCAGCAGCTTGGCCGCGGCTAGCGGGGGGACCTTCACAGATACGCAGTATTTT.

This clone was found many times. V and J are TRBV5-1 and TRBJ2-7, with D perhaps matching TRBD2 (5 bases). V gave up 4 bases and J gave up 7 bases, with 24 bases separating them. This CDR3 contains 16 residues. Germline CDR1 and CDR2: SGHRS and YFSETQ. The CDR3 DNA reads as TGCGCCAGCAGCCAAAACTCCATTTCAACCGCGGGTGAGCAGTACTTC. It specifies CASSQNSISTAGEQYF.